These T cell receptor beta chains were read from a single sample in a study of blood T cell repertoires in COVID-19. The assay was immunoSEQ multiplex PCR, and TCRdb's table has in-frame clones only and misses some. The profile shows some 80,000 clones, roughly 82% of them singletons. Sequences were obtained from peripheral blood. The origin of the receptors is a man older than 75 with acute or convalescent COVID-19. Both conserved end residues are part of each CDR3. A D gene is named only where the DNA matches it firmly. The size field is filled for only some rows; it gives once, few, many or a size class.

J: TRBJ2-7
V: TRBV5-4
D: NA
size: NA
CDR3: CASSLGQKDEQYF
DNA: TGTGCCAGCAGCTTAGGACAGAAGGACGAGCAGTACTTC

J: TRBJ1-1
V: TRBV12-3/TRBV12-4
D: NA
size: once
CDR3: CASIKHTEAFF
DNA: TGTGCCAGCATCAAGCACACTGAAGCTTTCTTT

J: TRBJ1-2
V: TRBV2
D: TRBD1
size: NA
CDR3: CASTPGGANYGYTF
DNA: TGTGCCAGCACCCCAGGGGGCGCGAACTATGGCTACACCTTC

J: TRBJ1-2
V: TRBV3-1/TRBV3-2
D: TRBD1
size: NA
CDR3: CASSLRQGVEGYTF
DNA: TGTGCCAGCAGCCTCCGACAGGGGGTAGAGGGCTACACCTTC

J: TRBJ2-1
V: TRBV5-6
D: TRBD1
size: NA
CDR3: CASSPAGTGGDEQFF
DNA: TGTGCCAGCAGCCCGGCCGGGACAGGGGGGGATGAGCAGTTCTTC

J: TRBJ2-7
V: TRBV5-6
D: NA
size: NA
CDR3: CASSLGAGWNYEQYF
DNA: TGTGCCAGCAGCTTGGGGGCAGGGTGGAACTACGAGCAGTACTTC

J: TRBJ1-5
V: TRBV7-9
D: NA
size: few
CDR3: CASSLDRAGQPQHF
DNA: TGTGCCAGCAGCTTAGACAGGGCCGGGCAGCCCCAGCATTTT

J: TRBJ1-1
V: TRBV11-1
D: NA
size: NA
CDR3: CASSQQGRSPEAFF
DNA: TGTGCCAGCAGCCAACAGGGCCGATCACCTGAAGCTTTCTTT

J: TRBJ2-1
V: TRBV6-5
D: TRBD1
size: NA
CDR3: CASRTPGQVEFF
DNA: TGTGCCAGCAGGACCCCGGGACAGGTGGAGTTCTTC

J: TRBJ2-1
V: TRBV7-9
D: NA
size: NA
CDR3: CASSTWTGSSYNEQFF
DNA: TGTGCCAGCAGCACCTGGACGGGGAGCTCCTACAATGAGCAGTTCTTC

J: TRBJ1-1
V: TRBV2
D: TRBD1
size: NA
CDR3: CASMGQGGMNTEAFF
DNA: TGTGCGAGCATGGGACAGGGAGGAATGAACACTGAAGCTTTCTTT

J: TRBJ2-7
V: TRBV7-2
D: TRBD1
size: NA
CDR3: CASSPPGQGTYEQYF
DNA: TGTGCCAGCAGCCCACCGGGACAGGGGACTTACGAGCAGTACTTC

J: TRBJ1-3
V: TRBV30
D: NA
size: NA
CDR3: CAWSVMGGSGNTIYF
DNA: TGTGCCTGGAGTGTTATGGGGGGCTCTGGAAACACCATATATTTT

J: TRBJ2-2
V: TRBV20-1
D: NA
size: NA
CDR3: CSARDAGELFF
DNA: TGCAGTGCCAGGGATGCCGGGGAGCTGTTTTTT

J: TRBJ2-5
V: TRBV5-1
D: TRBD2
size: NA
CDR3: CASSPGGGGETQYF
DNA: TGCGCCAGCAGCCCGGGGGGGGGAGGAGAGACCCAGTACTTC

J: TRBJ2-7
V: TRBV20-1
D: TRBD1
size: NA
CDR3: CSASLPSGTGGEQYF
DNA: TGCAGTGCTAGTCTACCGTCCGGGACAGGGGGCGAGCAGTACTTC

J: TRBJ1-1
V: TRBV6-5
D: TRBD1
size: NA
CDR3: CASSPPGGWNTEAFF
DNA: TGTGCCAGCAGTCCACCAGGGGGATGGAACACTGAAGCTTTCTTT

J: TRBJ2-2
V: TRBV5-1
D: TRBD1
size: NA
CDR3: CASSGGTGANTGELFF
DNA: TGCGCCAGCAGCGGGGGGACAGGGGCGAACACCGGGGAGCTGTTTTTT

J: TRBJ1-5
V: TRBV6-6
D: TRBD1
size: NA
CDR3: CASSPILGQGGSNQPQHF
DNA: TGTGCCAGCAGTCCGATATTAGGACAGGGGGGTAGCAATCAGCCCCAGCATTTT

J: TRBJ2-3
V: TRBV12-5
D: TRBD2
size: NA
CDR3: CASGLQRGLDTQYF
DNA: TGTGCTAGTGGTTTGCAGCGGGGGTTGGATACGCAGTATTTT

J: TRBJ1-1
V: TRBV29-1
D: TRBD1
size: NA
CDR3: CSVGRQGFSEAFF
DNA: TGCAGCGTTGGGCGACAGGGGTTTAGTGAAGCTTTCTTT

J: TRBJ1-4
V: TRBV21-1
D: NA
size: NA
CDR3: CASSTFEGRFREKLFF
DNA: TGTGCCAGCAGCACGTTTGAGGGTAGGTTCAGGGAAAAACTGTTTTTT

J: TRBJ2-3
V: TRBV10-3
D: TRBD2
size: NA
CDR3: CAISGGLGTDTQYF
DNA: TGTGCCATCAGCGGAGGACTAGGCACAGATACGCAGTATTTT

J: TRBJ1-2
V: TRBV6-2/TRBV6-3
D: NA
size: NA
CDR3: CASSSGDYGYTF
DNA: TGTGCCAGCAGTTCAGGGGACTATGGCTACACCTTC

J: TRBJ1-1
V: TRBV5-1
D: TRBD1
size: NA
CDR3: CASSPRPGQGTNTEAFF
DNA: TGCGCCAGCAGCCCAAGGCCGGGACAGGGAACGAACACTGAAGCTTTCTTT

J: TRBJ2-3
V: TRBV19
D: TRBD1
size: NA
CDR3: CASRIDRGRVYF
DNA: TGTGCCAGTAGGATAGACAGGGGGCGAGTGTATTTT

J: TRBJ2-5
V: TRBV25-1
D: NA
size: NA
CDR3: CASRREETQYF
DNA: TGTGCCAGCAGGCGGGAAGAGACCCAGTACTTC

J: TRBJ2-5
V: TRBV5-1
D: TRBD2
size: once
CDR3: CASSKLAGTDVGETQYF
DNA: TGCGCCAGCAGCAAACTAGCGGGGACCGACGTGGGGGAGACCCAGTACTTC

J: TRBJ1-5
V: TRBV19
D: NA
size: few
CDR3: CASTSTGFNQPQHF
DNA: TGTGCCAGTACCTCTACAGGGTTTAATCAGCCCCAGCATTTT

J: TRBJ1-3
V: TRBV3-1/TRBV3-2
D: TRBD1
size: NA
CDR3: CASSLRDSGNTIYF
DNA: TGTGCCAGCAGCTTACGGGACAGCGGAAACACCATATATTTT

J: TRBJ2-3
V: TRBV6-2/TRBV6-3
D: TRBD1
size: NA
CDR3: CASSSRTGFTDTQYF
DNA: TGTGCCAGCAGTTCTCGGACAGGGTTTACAGATACGCAGTATTTT

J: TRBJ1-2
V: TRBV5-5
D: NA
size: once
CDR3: CASSPDTAGYGYTF
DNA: TGTGCCAGCAGCCCTGACACGGCTGGGTATGGCTACACCTTC

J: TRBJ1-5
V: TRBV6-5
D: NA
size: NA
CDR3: CASSYSVEGSNQPQHF
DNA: TGTGCCAGCAGTTACTCTGTGGAGGGGAGCAATCAGCCCCAGCATTTT

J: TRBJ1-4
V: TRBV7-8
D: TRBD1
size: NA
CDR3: CASSLVGQEPPNEKLFF
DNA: TGTGCCAGCAGCTTAGTCGGACAGGAGCCTCCGAATGAAAAACTGTTTTTT

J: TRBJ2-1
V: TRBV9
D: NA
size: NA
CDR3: CASSSLIGEQFF
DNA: TGTGCCAGCAGTTCCCTAATTGGTGAGCAGTTCTTC

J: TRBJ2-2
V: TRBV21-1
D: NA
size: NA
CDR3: CASSTRQKNTGELFF
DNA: TGTGCCAGCAGCACGCGACAGAAGAACACCGGGGAGCTGTTTTTT

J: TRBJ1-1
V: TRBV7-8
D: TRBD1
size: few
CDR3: CASSTGNRGWDTEAFF
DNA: TGTGCCAGCAGCACAGGAAACAGGGGATGGGACACTGAAGCTTTCTTT

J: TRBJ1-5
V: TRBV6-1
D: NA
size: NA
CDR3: CASTQGLQPQHF
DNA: TGTGCCAGCACCCAGGGGCTACAGCCCCAGCATTTT

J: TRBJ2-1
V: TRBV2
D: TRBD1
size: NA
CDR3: CASSLGQKYNEQFF
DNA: TGTGCCAGCAGTTTGGGACAGAAATACAATGAGCAGTTCTTC

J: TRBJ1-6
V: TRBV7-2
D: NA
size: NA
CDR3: CASSLGQLYNSPLHF
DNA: TGTGCCAGCAGCTTAGGACAGCTTTATAATTCACCCCTCCACTTT

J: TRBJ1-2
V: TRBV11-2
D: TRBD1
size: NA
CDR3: CASSLRGGGGGYTF
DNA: TGTGCCAGCAGCTTAAGAGGGGGCGGCGGCGGCTACACCTTC

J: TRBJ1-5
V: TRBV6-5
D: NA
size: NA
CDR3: CASSSWTALINQPQHF
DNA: TGTGCCAGCAGTTCCTGGACAGCGCTAATCAATCAGCCCCAGCATTTT

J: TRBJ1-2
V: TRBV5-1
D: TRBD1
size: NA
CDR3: CASSSHRGLDYGYTF
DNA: TGCGCCAGCAGCTCGCACAGGGGGTTAGACTATGGCTACACCTTC

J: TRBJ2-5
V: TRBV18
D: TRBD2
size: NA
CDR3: CASSARTSGAETQYF
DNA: TGTGCCAGCTCAGCCAGGACTAGCGGGGCAGAGACCCAGTACTTC

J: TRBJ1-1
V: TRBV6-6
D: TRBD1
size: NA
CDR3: CASSYLTGSNTEAFF
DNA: TGTGCCAGCAGTTACCTGACAGGGTCGAACACTGAAGCTTTCTTT

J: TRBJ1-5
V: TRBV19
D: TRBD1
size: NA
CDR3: CASTGTGVYQPQHF
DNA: TGTGCCAGTACTGGGACAGGGGTATATCAGCCCCAGCATTTT

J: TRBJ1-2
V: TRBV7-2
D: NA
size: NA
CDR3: CASSFLARDKDGYTF
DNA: TGTGCCAGCAGCTTCTTGGCCAGGGACAAGGATGGCTACACCTTC

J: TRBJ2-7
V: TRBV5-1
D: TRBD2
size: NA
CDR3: CASSGLAGGLSDEQYF
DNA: TGCGCCAGCAGCGGATTAGCGGGGGGACTTTCTGACGAGCAGTACTTC

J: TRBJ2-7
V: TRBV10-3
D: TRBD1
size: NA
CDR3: CAISDFQGAGYEQYF
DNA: TGTGCCATCAGTGATTTTCAGGGGGCGGGATACGAGCAGTACTTC

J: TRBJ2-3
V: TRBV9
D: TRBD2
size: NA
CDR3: CASSVNRRASGGVVDTQYF
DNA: TGTGCCAGCAGCGTCAATCGGAGGGCTAGCGGGGGGGTAGTAGATACGCAGTATTTT

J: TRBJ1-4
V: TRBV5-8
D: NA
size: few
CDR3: CASSPGQTSTNEKLFF
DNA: TGTGCCAGCAGCCCAGGACAGACCTCAACTAATGAAAAACTGTTTTTT

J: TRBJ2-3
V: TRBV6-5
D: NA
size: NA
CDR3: CASSYSPGVTDTQYF
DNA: TGTGCCAGCAGTTACTCCCCCGGGGTCACAGATACGCAGTATTTT

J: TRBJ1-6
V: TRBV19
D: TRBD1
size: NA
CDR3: CASRMTGSSPLHF
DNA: TGTGCCAGTAGGATGACAGGGAGTTCACCCCTCCACTTT

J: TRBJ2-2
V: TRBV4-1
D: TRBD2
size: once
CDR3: CASSPKGGERGARRVTGELFF
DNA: TGCGCCAGCAGCCCTAAGGGCGGCGAGCGGGGGGCTAGGAGGGTGACCGGGGAGCTGTTTTTT